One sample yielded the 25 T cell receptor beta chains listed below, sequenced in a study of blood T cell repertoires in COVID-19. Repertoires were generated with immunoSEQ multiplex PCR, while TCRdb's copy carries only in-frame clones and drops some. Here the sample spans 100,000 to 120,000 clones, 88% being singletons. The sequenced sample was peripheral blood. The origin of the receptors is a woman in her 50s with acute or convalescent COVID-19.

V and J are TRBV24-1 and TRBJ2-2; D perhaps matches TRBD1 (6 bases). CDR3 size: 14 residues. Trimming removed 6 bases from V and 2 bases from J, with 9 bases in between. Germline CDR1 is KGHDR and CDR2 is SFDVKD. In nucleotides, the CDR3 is TGTGCCACCAGTTCAGGGGTCAACACCGGGGAGCTGTTTTTT. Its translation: CATSSGVNTGELFF.

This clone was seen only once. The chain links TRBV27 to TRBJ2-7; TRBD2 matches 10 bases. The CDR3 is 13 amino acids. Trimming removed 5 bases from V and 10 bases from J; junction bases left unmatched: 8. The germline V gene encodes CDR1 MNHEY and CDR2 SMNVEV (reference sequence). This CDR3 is CASSGSLAGTQYF. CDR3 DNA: TGTGCCAGCAGTGGATCACTAGCGGGGACACAGTACTTC.

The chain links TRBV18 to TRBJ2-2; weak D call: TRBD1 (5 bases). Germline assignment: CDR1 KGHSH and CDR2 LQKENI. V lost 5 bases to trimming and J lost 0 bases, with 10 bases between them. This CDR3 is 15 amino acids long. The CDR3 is CASSTTQANTGELFF. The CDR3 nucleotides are TGTGCCAGCTCAACCACACAGGCGAACACCGGGGAGCTGTTTTTT.

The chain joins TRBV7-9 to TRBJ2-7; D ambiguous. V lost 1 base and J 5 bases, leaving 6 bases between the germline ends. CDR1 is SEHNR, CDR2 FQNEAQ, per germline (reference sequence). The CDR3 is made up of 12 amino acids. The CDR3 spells CASSLDYHEQYF. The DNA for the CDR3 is TGTGCCAGCAGCTTAGACTATCACGAGCAGTACTTC.

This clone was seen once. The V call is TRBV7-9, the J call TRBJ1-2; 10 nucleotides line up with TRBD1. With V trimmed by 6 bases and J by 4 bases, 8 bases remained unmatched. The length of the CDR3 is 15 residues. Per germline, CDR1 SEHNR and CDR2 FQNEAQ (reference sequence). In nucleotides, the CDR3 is TGTGCCAGCAGACGAACCGGGACAGGGGTCTATGGCTACACCTTC. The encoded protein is CASRRTGTGVYGYTF. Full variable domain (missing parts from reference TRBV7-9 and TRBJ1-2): DTGVSQNPRHKITKRGQNVTFRCDPISEHNRLYWYRQTLGQGPEFLTYFQNEAQLEKSRLLSDRFSAERPKGSFSTLEIQRTEQGDSAMYLCASRRTGTGVYGYTFGSGTRLTVV.

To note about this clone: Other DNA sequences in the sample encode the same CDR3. The CDR3 loop reads CASSITDRGGYEQYF. The DNA of the CDR3 is TGTGCCAGTAGTATAACGGACAGGGGAGGGTACGAGCAGTACTTC. V is TRBV19 and J is TRBJ2-7; 9 nucleotides line up with TRBD1. There are 15 residues in the CDR3. Looked up from germline, CDR1 is LNHDA and CDR2 is SQIVND (reference sequence). V dropped 2 bases and J dropped 4; count of bases not matched to a gene: 6.

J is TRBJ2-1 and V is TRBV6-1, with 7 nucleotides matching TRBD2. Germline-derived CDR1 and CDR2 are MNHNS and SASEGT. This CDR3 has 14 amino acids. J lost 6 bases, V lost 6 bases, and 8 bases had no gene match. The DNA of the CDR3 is TGTGCCAGCAGCTGGCCCGGCGGGAGCAATGAGCAGTTCTTC. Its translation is CASSWPGGSNEQFF.

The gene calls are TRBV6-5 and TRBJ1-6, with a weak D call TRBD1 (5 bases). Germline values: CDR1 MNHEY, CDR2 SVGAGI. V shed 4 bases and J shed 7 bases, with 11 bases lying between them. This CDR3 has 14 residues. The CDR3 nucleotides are TGTGCCAGCAGTTCGACAGCTGAAAATTCACCCCTCCACTTT. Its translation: CASSSTAENSPLHF.

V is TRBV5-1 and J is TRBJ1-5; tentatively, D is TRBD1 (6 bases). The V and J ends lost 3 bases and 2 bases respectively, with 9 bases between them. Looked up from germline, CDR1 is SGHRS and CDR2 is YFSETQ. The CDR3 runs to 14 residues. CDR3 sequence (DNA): TGCGCCAGCAGCTCGGCAGGGGGCAATCAGCCCCAGCATTTT. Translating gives CASSSAGGNQPQHF.

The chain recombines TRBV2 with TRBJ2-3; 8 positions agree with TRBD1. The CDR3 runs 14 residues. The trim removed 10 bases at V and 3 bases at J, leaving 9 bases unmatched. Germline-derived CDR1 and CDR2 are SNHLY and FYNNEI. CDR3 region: CATSRDRRTDTQYF. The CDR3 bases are TGTGCCACGTCCCGGGACAGGAGAACAGATACGCAGTATTTT. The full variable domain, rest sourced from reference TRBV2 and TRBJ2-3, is EPEVTQTPSHQVTQMGQEVILRCVPISNHLYFYWYRQILGQKVEFLVSFYNNEISEKSEIFDDQFSVERPDGSNFTLKIRSTKLEDSAMYFCATSRDRRTDTQYFGPGTRLTVL.

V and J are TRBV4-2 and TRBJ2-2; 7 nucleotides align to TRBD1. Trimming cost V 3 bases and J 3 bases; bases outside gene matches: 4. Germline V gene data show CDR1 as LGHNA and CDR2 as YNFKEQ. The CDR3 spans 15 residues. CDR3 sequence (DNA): TGTGCCAGCAGCCAGAACAGGGGCGACACCGGGGAGCTGTTTTTT. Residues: CASSQNRGDTGELFF.

CDR3 region: CASSQRGTGTGANVLTF. CDR3 nucleotide sequence: TGTGCCAGCAGCCAGCGTGGGACAGGAACTGGGGCCAACGTCCTGACTTTC. V usage is TRBV7-2 and J usage is TRBJ2-6; 8 bases agree with TRBD1. V lost 5 bases and J lost 2; bases outside the gene matches: 8. Germline V lookup: CDR1 SGHTA, CDR2 FQGNSA. CDR3 length: 17 residues.

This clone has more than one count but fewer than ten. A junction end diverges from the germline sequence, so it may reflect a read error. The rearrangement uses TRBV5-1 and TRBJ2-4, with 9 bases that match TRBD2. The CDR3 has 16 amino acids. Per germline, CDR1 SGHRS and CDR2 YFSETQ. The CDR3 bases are TGCGCCAGCGCGGGCGGGAGGGTTCTGGAGAAAAGCATTCAGTACTTC. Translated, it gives CASAGGRVLEKSIQYF.

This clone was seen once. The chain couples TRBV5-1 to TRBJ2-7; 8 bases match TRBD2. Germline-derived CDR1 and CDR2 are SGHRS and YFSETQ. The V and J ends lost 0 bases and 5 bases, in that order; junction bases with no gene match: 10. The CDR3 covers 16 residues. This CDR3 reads CASSLVGSGSIDEQYF. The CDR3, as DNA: TGCGCCAGCAGCTTGGTCGGGAGCGGGAGTATCGACGAGCAGTACTTC.

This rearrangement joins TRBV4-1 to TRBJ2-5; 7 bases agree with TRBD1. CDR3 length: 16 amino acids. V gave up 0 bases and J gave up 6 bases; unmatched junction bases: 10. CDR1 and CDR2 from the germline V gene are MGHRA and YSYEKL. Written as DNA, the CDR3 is TGCGCCAGCAGCCAAGATGCACAGGGGATCGGGAAGACCCAGTACTTC. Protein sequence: CASSQDAQGIGKTQYF.

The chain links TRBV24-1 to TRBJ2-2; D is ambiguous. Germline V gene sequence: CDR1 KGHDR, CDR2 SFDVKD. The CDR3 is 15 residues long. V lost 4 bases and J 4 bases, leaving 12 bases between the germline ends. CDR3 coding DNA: TGTGCCACCAGTGACCGGATAGGCGGCACCGGGGAGCTGTTTTTT. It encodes CATSDRIGGTGELFF.

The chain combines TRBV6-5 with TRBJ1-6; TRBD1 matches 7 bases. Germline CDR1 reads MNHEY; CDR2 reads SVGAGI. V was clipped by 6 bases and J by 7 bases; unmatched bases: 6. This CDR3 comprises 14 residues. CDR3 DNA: TGTGCCAGCAGAACCGACAGGGCCAATTCACCCCTCCACTTT. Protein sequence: CASRTDRANSPLHF.

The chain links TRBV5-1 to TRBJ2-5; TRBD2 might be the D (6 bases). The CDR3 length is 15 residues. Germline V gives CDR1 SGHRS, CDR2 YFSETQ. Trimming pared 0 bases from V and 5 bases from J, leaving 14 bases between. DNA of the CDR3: TGCGCCAGCAGCTTGGATGCGGGGCAGTGGGAGACCCAGTACTTC. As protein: CASSLDAGQWETQYF. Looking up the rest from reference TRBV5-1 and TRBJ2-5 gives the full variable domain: KAGVTQTPRYLIKTRGQQVTLSCSPISGHRSVSWYQQTPGQGLQFLFEYFSETQRNKGNFPGRFSGRQFSNSRSEMNVSTLELGDSALYLCASSLDAGQWETQYFGPGTRLLVL.

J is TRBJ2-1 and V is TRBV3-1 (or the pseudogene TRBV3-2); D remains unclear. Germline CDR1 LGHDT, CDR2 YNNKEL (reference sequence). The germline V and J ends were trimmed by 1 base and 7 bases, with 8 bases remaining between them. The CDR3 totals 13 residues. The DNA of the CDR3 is TGTGCCAGCAGCCAAGTGACTTCTAATGAGCAGTTCTTC. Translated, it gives CASSQVTSNEQFF.

The CDR3 coding sequence is TGTGCTAGTGCACTGGGCAGTTCGGCTGGAAACACCATATATTTT. This encodes CASALGSSAGNTIYF. This rearrangement joins TRBV12-5 to TRBJ1-3, with D unresolved. CDR1 and CDR2 (germline): LGHNT, FRNRAP. CDR3 size: 15 residues. V was pared by 7 bases and J by 2 bases, with 15 bases between.

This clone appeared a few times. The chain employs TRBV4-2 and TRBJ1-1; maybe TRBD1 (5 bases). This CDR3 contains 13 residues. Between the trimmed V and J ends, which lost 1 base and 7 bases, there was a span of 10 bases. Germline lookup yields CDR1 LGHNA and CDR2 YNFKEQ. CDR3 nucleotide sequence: TGTGCCAGCAGCCAAGGTCAGGGAATTGAAGCTTTCTTT. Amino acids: CASSQGQGIEAFF.

The DNA of the CDR3 is TGTGCCAGCAGTGAAGCGCTTCCGGGGGATACGCAGTATTTT. Amino acids: CASSEALPGDTQYF. This sequence joins TRBV2 and TRBJ2-3, with D tentatively TRBD2 (5 bases). This CDR3 is built from 14 residues. CDR1 SNHLY and CDR2 FYNNEI come from the germline V gene. V lost 0 bases to trimming and J lost 6 bases, with 10 bases between them.

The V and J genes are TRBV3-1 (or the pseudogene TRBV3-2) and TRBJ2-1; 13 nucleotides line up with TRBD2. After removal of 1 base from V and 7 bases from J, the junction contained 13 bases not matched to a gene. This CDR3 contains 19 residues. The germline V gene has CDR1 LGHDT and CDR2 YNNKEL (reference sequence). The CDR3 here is CASSQAGLAGNPVANEQFF. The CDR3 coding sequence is TGTGCCAGCAGCCAAGCGGGACTAGCGGGGAATCCGGTAGCGAATGAGCAGTTCTTC.

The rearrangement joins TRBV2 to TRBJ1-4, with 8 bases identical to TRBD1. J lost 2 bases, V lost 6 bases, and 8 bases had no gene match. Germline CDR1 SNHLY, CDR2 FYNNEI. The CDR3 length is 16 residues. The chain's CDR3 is CASRTGRQGTNEKLFF. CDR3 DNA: TGTGCCAGCAGAACGGGGAGACAGGGGACTAATGAAAAACTGTTTTTT.

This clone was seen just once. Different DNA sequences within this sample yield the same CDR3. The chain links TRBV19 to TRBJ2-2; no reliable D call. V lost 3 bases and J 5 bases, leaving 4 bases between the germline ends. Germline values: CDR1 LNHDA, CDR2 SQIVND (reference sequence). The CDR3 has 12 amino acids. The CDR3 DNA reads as TGTGCCAGTAGTATCCGGACCGGGGAGCTGTTTTTT. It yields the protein CASSIRTGELFF.